This TCR beta chain was found in a study of CD8 T cells in ankylosing spondylitis. Only a few counts were recorded for this clonotype. Its antigen is not identified. Study-wide points: Seemingly characteristic of ankylosing spondylitis blood was a TCR beta motif consisting of under ten highly homologous variants.

Trimming pared 3 bases from V and 3 bases from J, leaving 11 bases between. This CDR3 has 14 residues. One entry per CDR3 protein, called by TCRdb with MiXCR from the 5' RACE reads. The table includes about 510,000 distinct CDR3 sequences, about 5.2% detected once. This receptor was identified in a male donor with ankylosing spondylitis. This chain uses TRBV12-3 or TRBV12-4 with TRBJ2-5; the D is unclear. Sequenced input: blood, either unsorted or a sorted T cell fraction (not recorded which). This CDR3 reads CASSFQTAEETQYF. The CDR3 DNA reads as TGTGCCAGCAGTTTTCAAACAGCCGAAGAGACCCAGTACTTC.